This T cell receptor beta chain is from a study of PD-L1 blockade in urothelial cancer. Study details: Atezolizumab (1,200 mg intravenously every 3 weeks) began at some point between 2013 and 2015 for patients.

Comments on this clone: The antigen is unknown.

Points from the study as a whole: Below-median TCR clonality that was measured in pretreatment blood predicted better survival.

Germline assignment: CDR1 MDHEN and CDR2 SYDVKM. With 6 bases clipped from V and 4 bases from J, the junction kept 9 bases outside the gene matches. This CDR3 comprises 15 residues. The method was immunoSEQ multiplex PCR; TCRdb's version includes in-frame clones alone and lacks a portion of them. The sample carries 70,000 or so clones, around nine tenths recorded once. Sequenced here: PBMCs, sampled around atezolizumab (anti-PD-L1) treatment. The receptor was derived from a man in his sixties with urothelial cancer. This chain joins TRBV28 and TRBJ2-4; 7 positions match TRBD2. Written as DNA, the CDR3 is TGTGCCAGCAGCCTGCGGACTAGTGGTAAAAACATTCAGTACTTC. Protein product: CASSLRTSGKNIQYF. Full variable domain (remainder filled in from reference TRBV28 and TRBJ2-4): DVKVTQSSRYLVKRTGEKVFLECVQDMDHENMFWYRQDPGLGLRLIYFSYDVKMKEKGDIPEGYSVSREKKERFSLILESASTNQTSMYLCASSLRTSGKNIQYFGAGTRLSVL.